The 9 T cell receptor beta chains below were found in one sample sequenced in a study of OX40 agonist ivuxolimab in advanced cancers. Clones were read by immunoSEQ multiplex PCR, and TCRdb kept only the in-frame ones, dropping some. This sample has about 70,000 clones; approximately 81% occur once, and the top ten carry 5%. Sequencing used CD4+ or CD8+ T cells sorted from blood, obtained in a trial of the OX40 agonist ivuxolimab. Source of these receptors: an adult with an advanced solid tumor such as melanoma, head and neck, liver or kidney cancer.

A remark on this clone: A read error may produce the germline difference seen at one junction end. The rearrangement links TRBV30 to TRBJ2-3; 7 nucleotides line up with TRBD2. This CDR3 has 14 residues. CDR1 GTSNPN and CDR2 SVGIG come from the germline V gene (reference sequence). The CDR3 spells CAWSVSGIMASGNF. The CDR3 DNA is TGTGCCTGGAGTGTTTCGGGAATTATGGCTAGCGGTAATTTT.

The J gene is TRBJ1-1, the V gene TRBV18, with 8 bases that match TRBD1. Germline lookup yields CDR1 KGHSH and CDR2 LQKENI. This CDR3 contains 14 residues. V was clipped by 5 bases and J by 7 bases; unmatched bases: 9. The CDR3 nucleotides read TGTGCCAGCTCATGGGGGACAGGCGCCGTTGAAGCTTTCTTT. It encodes CASSWGTGAVEAFF.

The J gene is TRBJ2-2, the V gene TRBV16; a weak D match, TRBD2 (5 bases). This CDR3 region has 16 residues. Germline V gene lookup returns CDR1 KGHSY and CDR2 FQNENV. V dropped 2 bases and J dropped 0 bases, with 10 bases sitting between them. CDR3 DNA: TGTGCCAGCAGCCAACTAGCACCTACGAACACCGGGGAGCTGTTTTTT. It yields the protein CASSQLAPTNTGELFF.

The chain has TRBV19 and TRBJ2-1; 7 bases fit TRBD2. V was pared by 6 bases and J by 4 bases, with 9 bases of the junction left unmatched. Per germline, CDR1 LNHDA and CDR2 SQIVND (reference sequence). The CDR3 has 15 residues. The CDR3 nucleotides are TGTGCCAGTAGCCCCCTCGAGGGACTATACAATGAGCAGTTCTTC. It encodes CASSPLEGLYNEQFF.

The chain combines TRBV7-3 with TRBJ2-5; D remains ambiguous. CDR3 length: 14 amino acids. CDR1 is SGHTA, CDR2 FQGTGA, per germline. The germline V and J ends were trimmed by 0 bases and 2 bases, with 7 bases remaining between them. The CDR3 reads CASSLTGRQETQYF. CDR3 nucleotide sequence: TGTGCCAGCAGCTTAACTGGAAGACAAGAGACCCAGTACTTC. Supplemented by reference TRBV7-3 and TRBJ2-5, the full variable domain reads GAGVSQTPSNKVTEKGKYVELRCDPISGHTALYWYRQSLGQGPEFLIYFQGTGAADDSGLPNDRFFAVRPEGSVSTLKIQRTERGDSAVYLCASSLTGRQETQYFGPGTRLLVL.

The rearrangement uses TRBV5-1 and TRBJ2-5, with 8 nucleotides matching TRBD1. This CDR3 contains 15 residues. Trimming removed 3 bases from V and 0 bases from J; junction bases left unmatched: 4. Germline V lookup: CDR1 SGHRS, CDR2 YFSETQ. The CDR3 nucleotides read TGCGCCAGCAGCTCGACAGGGGAGAACCAAGAGACCCAGTACTTC. Translating it yields CASSSTGENQETQYF.

A few counts support this clone. The chain carries TRBV30 and TRBJ2-1; D may be TRBD1 (5 bases). This CDR3 is built from 12 residues. Trimming removed 3 bases at V and 7 bases at J, with 10 bases between. In germline, CDR1 is GTSNPN, CDR2 SVGIG (reference sequence). This chain's CDR3 is CAWSRELNEQFF. CDR3 DNA sequence: TGTGCCTGGAGCAGGGAATTAAATGAGCAGTTCTTC.

J is TRBJ2-5 and V is TRBV4-1; D call uncertain. This CDR3 has 16 amino acids. V was clipped by 0 bases and J by 5 bases, with 16 bases between them. Germline loops: CDR1 MGHRA, CDR2 YSYEKL. The CDR3 bases are TGCGCCAGCAGCCAAGACCCCCCACATGCTGGGGAGACCCAGTACTTC. This sequence encodes CASSQDPPHAGETQYF.

J is TRBJ2-3 and V is TRBV7-2; 7 bases line up with TRBD1. Germline-derived CDR1 and CDR2 are SGHTA and FQGNSA. The CDR3 runs 15 residues. With 3 bases clipped from V and 2 bases from J, the junction kept 5 bases outside the gene matches. The CDR3 sequence: CASSFQTGTTDTQYF. DNA of the CDR3: TGTGCCAGCAGCTTCCAGACAGGGACCACAGATACGCAGTATTTT.